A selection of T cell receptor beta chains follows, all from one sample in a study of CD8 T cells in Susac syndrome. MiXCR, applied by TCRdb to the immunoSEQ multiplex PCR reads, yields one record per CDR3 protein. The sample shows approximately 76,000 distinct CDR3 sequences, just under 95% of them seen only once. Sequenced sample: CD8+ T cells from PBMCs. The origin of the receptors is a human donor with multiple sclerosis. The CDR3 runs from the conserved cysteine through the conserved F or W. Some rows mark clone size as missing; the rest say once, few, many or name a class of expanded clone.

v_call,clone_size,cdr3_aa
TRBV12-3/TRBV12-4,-,CASSFRTGDVSF
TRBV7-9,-,CASSPQEGDRGLYGYTF
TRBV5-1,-,CASSLEGGSGYTF
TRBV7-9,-,CASRDGVLNYGYTF
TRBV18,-,CASSPQTRGQPYEQYF
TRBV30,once,CAWSGWSEEQYF
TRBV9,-,CASSAYITGATYEQYF
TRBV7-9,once,CASSSPTGPGANVLTF
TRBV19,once,CASSIVLGADQPQHF
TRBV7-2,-,CASSSRAGQGVNEQFF
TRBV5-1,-,CASSLDPTASGNEQYF